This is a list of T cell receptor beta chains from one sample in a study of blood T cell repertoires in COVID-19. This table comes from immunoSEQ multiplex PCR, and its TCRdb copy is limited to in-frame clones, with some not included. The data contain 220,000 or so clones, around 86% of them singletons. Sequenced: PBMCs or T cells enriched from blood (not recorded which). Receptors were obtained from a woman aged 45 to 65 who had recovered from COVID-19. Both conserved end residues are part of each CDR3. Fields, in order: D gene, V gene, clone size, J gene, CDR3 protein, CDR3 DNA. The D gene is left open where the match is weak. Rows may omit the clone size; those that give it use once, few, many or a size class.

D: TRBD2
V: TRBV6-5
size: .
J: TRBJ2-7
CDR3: CASSYSGSGPYEQYF
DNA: TGTGCCAGCAGTTACTCGGGTAGCGGGCCCTACGAGCAGTACTTC

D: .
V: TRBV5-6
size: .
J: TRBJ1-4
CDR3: CASSLVQSNEKLFF
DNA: TGTGCCAGCAGCTTGGTCCAGTCAAATGAAAAACTGTTTTTT

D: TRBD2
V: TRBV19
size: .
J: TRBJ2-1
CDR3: CATKGLAGTSNEQFF
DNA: TGTGCCACCAAAGGACTAGCGGGGACTTCTAATGAGCAGTTCTTC

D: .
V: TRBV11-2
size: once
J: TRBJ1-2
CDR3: CASSPGFDYGYTF
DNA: TGTGCCAGCAGCCCTGGCTTCGACTATGGCTACACCTTC

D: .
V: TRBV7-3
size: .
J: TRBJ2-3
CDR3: CASSLTGGQDTQYF
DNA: TGTGCCAGCAGCTTAACAGGTGGGCAAGATACGCAGTATTTT

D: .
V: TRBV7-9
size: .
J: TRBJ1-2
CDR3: CASSRPGQRLYGYTF
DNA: TGTGCCAGCAGCCGCCCTGGACAGAGACTCTATGGCTACACCTTC

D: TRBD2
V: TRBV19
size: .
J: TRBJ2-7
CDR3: CASSIYGGEQYF
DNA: TGTGCCAGTAGTATTTACGGGGGGGAGCAGTACTTC

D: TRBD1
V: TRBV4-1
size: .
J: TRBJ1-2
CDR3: CASSPTGGGGSGYTF
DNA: TGCGCCAGCAGCCCGACAGGGGGCGGGGGCTCTGGCTACACCTTC

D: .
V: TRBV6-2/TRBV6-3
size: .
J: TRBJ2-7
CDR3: CASSFPRDGRGHEQYF
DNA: TGTGCCAGCAGCTTCCCTCGGGATGGCAGAGGCCACGAGCAGTACTTC

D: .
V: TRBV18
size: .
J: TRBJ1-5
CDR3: CASSGLVLEGNQPQHF
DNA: TGTGCCAGCTCCGGCCTTGTTTTGGAGGGAAATCAGCCCCAGCATTTT

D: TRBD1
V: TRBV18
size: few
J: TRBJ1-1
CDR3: CASSPVTGFNTEAFF
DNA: TGTGCCAGCTCACCAGTGACAGGGTTCAACACTGAAGCTTTCTTT

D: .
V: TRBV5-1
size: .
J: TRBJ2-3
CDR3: CASSSEDTQYF
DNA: TGCGCCAGCAGCTCCGAGGATACGCAGTATTTT